Presented here are 10 T cell receptor beta chains from one specimen sequenced in a study of Ad26.COV2.S vaccination and SARS-CoV-2 variants. Regarding treatment: 19 received Ad26.COV2.S at low or high dose, single or two shots; 5 received placebo; per-sample allocation not given. At day 63 after the first vaccine or placebo injection, samples were drawn. Measured with immunoSEQ multiplex PCR; TCRdb has only the in-frame clones, and not every one. The sample has about 250,000 clones, 87% seen once. This sample comprised peripheral blood, obtained in a trial of Ad26.COV2.S vaccine versus placebo. The receptors shown here come from a person aged 18-65 years who received the Ad26.COV2.S COVID-19 vaccine or a placebo.

The rearrangement uses TRBV29-1 and TRBJ2-3; 10 bases fit TRBD2. The CDR3 extends over 17 amino acids. Trimming at V came to 2 bases and at J to 6 bases, leaving 14 bases not matched to a gene. CDR1 is SQVTM, CDR2 ANQGSEA, per germline. The CDR3 reads CSVERLAGAPKVDTQYF. The CDR3 DNA reads as TGCAGCGTTGAAAGGCTAGCGGGAGCGCCCAAGGTGGATACGCAGTATTTT.

The chain uses TRBV11-3 and TRBJ2-5, with 9 bases fitting TRBD1. The V and J ends lost 4 bases and 4 bases, in that order; junction bases with no gene match: 7. CDR3 size: 15 residues. The V gene's germline CDR1 is SGHNT and CDR2 YENEEA. Here the CDR3 reads CASSSPGQGGETQYF. CDR3 nucleotides: TGTGCCAGCAGCTCACCGGGACAGGGTGGAGAGACCCAGTACTTC.

CDR3 nucleotide sequence: TGTGCCAGCAGGCGCGCAGGGACAAAATCTCCCTATAATTCACCCCTCCACTTT. Translating gives CASRRAGTKSPYNSPLHF. The chain joins TRBV6-7 to TRBJ1-6; D possibly corresponds to TRBD1 (6 bases). TRBV6-7 is classed as an ORF, of uncertain function. The CDR3 runs to 18 residues. V shed 6 bases and J shed 2 bases, with 20 bases lying between them.

The chain employs TRBV9 and TRBJ2-7, with 7 bases lining up with TRBD1. CDR3 size: 15 residues. V lost 6 bases and J lost 2; bases outside the gene matches: 11. CDR1 and CDR2 from the germline V gene are SGDLS and YYNGEE. The CDR3 is CASTIWDSLTYEQYF. CDR3 nucleotides: TGTGCCAGCACCATTTGGGACAGCTTGACCTACGAGCAGTACTTC. The full variable domain, with the rest looked up from reference TRBV9 and TRBJ2-7, is DSGVTQTPKHLITATGQRVTLRCSPRSGDLSVYWYQQSLDQGLQFLIQYYNGEERAKGNILERFSAQQFPDLHSELNLSSLELGDSALYFCASTIWDSLTYEQYFGPGTRLTVT.

This chain connects TRBV14 to TRBJ2-2; D ambiguous. Deletions cut 1 base from V and 4 bases from J, with 19 bases between. This CDR3 comprises 18 residues. Germline CDR1 and CDR2: SGHDN and FVKESK. The CDR3 DNA sequence: TGTGCCAGCAGCCAAGGCCCTCCATGGTCATCATCCACCGGGGAGCTGTTTTTT. Its protein is CASSQGPPWSSSTGELFF.

V gene TRBV6-1 combines with J gene TRBJ2-3; D is uncertain. V was trimmed by 1 base and J by 1 base, leaving 6 bases between them. This CDR3 is built from 14 residues. Germline lookup yields CDR1 MNHNS and CDR2 SASEGT. The CDR3 loop is CASSEGQGTDTQYF. CDR3 nucleotides: TGTGCCAGCAGTGAAGGCCAGGGCACAGATACGCAGTATTTT.

This chain links TRBV18 with TRBJ1-2; tentative D call: TRBD1 (5 bases). This CDR3 contains 17 residues. CDR1 KGHSH and CDR2 LQKENI come from the germline V gene. V lost 5 bases and J 3 bases, leaving 22 bases between the germline ends. CDR3 sequence reads: CASSGSVRGLGDYGYTF. CDR3 DNA sequence: TGTGCCAGCTCAGGAAGCGTCCGCGGGTTAGGGGACTATGGCTACACCTTC.

The chain links TRBV7-9 to TRBJ1-2; TRBD1 agrees at 7 bases. This CDR3 contains 13 residues. V lost 5 bases, J lost 4 bases, and 4 bases stayed unmatched. Germline lookup yields CDR1 SEHNR and CDR2 FQNEAQ (reference sequence). CDR3 loop: CASSQGTVYGYTF. CDR3 bases: TGTGCCAGCAGCCAGGGGACAGTCTATGGCTACACCTTC.

The gene calls are TRBV7-9 and TRBJ1-1; the D is unclear. V gave up 5 bases and J gave up 11 bases, with 12 bases separating them. The CDR3 loop spans 11 amino acids. The germline CDR1 and CDR2 sequences are SEHNR and FQNEAQ (reference sequence). CDR3 in amino acids: CASSPQSEAFF. The CDR3 DNA follows: TGTGCCAGCAGCCCCCAGAGCGAGGCTTTCTTT.

As concerns this clone: Different DNA sequences within this sample yield the same CDR3. This chain links TRBV7-9 with TRBJ1-1, with a weak D call TRBD1 (6 bases). In germline, CDR1 is SEHNR, CDR2 FQNEAQ (reference sequence). CDR3 size: 14 residues. V was cut by 2 bases and J by 2 bases, with 9 bases left in between. This chain's CDR3 is CASSLQQGNTEAFF. In DNA form, the CDR3 reads TGTGCCAGCAGCTTACAACAGGGTAACACTGAAGCTTTCTTT.